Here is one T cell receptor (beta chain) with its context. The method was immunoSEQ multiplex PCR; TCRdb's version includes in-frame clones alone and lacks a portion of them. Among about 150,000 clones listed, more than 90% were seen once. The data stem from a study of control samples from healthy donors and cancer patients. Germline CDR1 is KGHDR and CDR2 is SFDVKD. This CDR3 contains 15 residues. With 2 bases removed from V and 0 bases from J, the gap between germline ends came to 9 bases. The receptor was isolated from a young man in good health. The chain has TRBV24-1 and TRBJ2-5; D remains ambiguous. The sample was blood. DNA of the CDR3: TGTGCCACCAGTGATTGGCTGGTGGACCAAGAGACCCAGTACTTC. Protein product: CATSDWLVDQETQYF.